This T cell receptor beta chain stems from a study of identical twins. Study-wide points: In monozygotic twins, models underestimated the sharing of out-of-frame TCR alpha.

The CDR3 sequence is 15 residues long. The V end was cut by 1 base, the J end by 1 base, with 11 bases between. Looked up from germline, CDR1 is SGHRS and CDR2 is YFSETQ. The sample holds a few counts of this clonotype. Its specificity is unknown. One entry per CDR3 protein, called by TCRdb with MiXCR from the 5' RACE reads. Of around 1.7 million distinct CDR3 sequences listed, less than 40% are singletons. Material: cord blood. The chain has TRBV5-1 and TRBJ1-1; no firm D call. The sequence was obtained from a newborn girl in good health. The CDR3 DNA follows: TGCGCCAGCAGCTTGAGGCCCGGACCGAACACTGAAGCTTTCTTT. Its translation: CASSLRPGPNTEAFF.